The 10 T cell receptor beta chains presented below share a single source sample, sequenced in a study of early T cells in non-severe SARS-CoV-2 infection listed by TCRdb under 2021. Library preparation employed 5' RACE. Sequencing took place on a NextSeq 500. TCRdb applied fastp at Q25 and MiXCR to the public reads, then kept only in-frame beta chains. Every distinct CDR3 protein forms one entry, paired with its most common genes and DNA. In this sample the table shows 20,000 to 30,000 distinct CDR3 sequences, around 5.5% of which occur a single time. 4% of the sample lies in the top ten. Sequencing was carried out using whole blood. The receptors were gathered from an adult who was a healthcare worker with PCR-confirmed SARS-CoV-2 infection or an uninfected control (not recorded which).

The chain employs TRBV13 and TRBJ2-7; 7 nucleotides match TRBD1. The CDR3 extends over 14 amino acids. Unmatched junction bases numbered 5, after V lost 4 bases and J lost 2 bases. The germline CDR1 and CDR2 sequences are PRHDT and FYEKMQ (reference sequence). The CDR3 here is CASSSRDSPYEQYF. Here the CDR3 DNA reads TGTGCCAGCAGCTCAAGGGACAGCCCCTACGAGCAGTACTTC.

This chain links TRBV25-1 with TRBJ2-6, with D possibly being TRBD1 (6 bases). The CDR3 spans 19 residues. Germline V gene lookup returns CDR1 MGHDK and CDR2 SYGVNS. V gave up 2 bases and J gave up 0 bases, with 17 bases separating them. The CDR3 nucleotides read TGTGCCAGCAGTGAACAGGGGCTCCTTACTCTCTCTGGGGCCAACGTCCTGACTTTC. Its protein product is CASSEQGLLTLSGANVLTF.

This clonotype was counted many times. The chain is built from TRBV12-3 or TRBV12-4 and TRBJ2-2, with TRBD1 matching over 9 bases. J was trimmed by 3 bases and V by 5 bases; bases with no gene match: 10. The CDR3 sequence is 17 residues long. Here the CDR3 reads CASSLPTGGYYTGELFF. The CDR3 nucleotides read TGTGCCAGCAGTCTCCCTACAGGGGGCTATTACACCGGGGAGCTGTTTTTT.

Only a few counts were recorded for this clonotype. This rearrangement joins TRBV3-1 to TRBJ2-3; D possibly corresponds to TRBD1 (5 bases). CDR1 is LGHDT, CDR2 YNNKEL, per germline (reference sequence). Trimming cost V 1 base and J 0 bases, with 8 bases left between them. CDR3 length equals 15 residues. This CDR3 reads CASSQGGLSTDTQYF. The CDR3 bases are TGTGCCAGCAGCCAAGGGGGCCTTAGCACAGATACGCAGTATTTT.

V is TRBV20-1 and J is TRBJ2-3; 9 bases align to TRBD2. Trimming took 3 bases from V and 4 from J; bases not matched to a gene: 8. In germline, CDR1 is DFQATT, CDR2 SNEGSKA (reference sequence). This CDR3 has 15 amino acids. This chain's CDR3 is CSASLSGGMADTQYF. The CDR3 region has the DNA TGCAGTGCTAGTTTGAGCGGGGGGATGGCAGATACGCAGTATTTT.

This clonotype was counted between two and nine times. The chain is built from TRBV12-3 or TRBV12-4 and TRBJ1-2; D gene uncertain. V gave up 1 base and J gave up 4 bases, with 10 bases separating them. The CDR3 spans 14 residues. The CDR3 region has the DNA TGTGCCAGCAGTTTAGGTCCCGGACCCTATGGCTACACCTTC. It encodes CASSLGPGPYGYTF.

This clonotype was found many times. The V and J genes are TRBV24-1 and TRBJ1-2, with a tentative D call TRBD1 (6 bases). CDR3 length: 14 residues. Germline V lookup: CDR1 KGHDR, CDR2 SFDVKD. Trimming left V 2 bases short and J 4 bases short, with 10 bases between. CDR3: CATSDSGQPYGYTF. Here the CDR3 DNA reads TGTGCCACCAGTGATTCCGGACAGCCCTATGGCTACACCTTC.

This clonotype was recorded many times. The genes are TRBV3-1 and TRBJ1-2; D is unresolved. V lost 3 bases and J lost 8, with 10 bases in between. CDR1 is LGHDT, CDR2 YNNKEL, per germline (reference sequence). The CDR3 extends over 12 amino acids. This CDR3 reads CASSHTARGYTF. CDR3 in DNA: TGTGCCAGCAGCCACACGGCGCGGGGCTACACCTTC.

The rearrangement joins TRBV12-3 or TRBV12-4 to TRBJ2-1; TRBD1 aligns across 9 bases. V lost 9 bases to trimming and J lost 6 bases; unmatched junction nucleotides: 12. The CDR3 runs to 15 residues. The chain's CDR3 is CASHAGTGSLNEQFF. CDR3 nucleotides: TGTGCCAGTCATGCCGGGACAGGGAGCCTCAATGAGCAGTTCTTC.

This clonotype occurred many times. The rearrangement links TRBV13 to TRBJ2-7, with 9 bases fitting TRBD1. V lost 5 bases and J lost 7; bases outside the gene matches: 12. The germline V gene encodes CDR1 PRHDT and CDR2 FYEKMQ (reference sequence). CDR3 length: 15 amino acids. The CDR3, as DNA: TGTGCCAGCAGCACCCGGGACAGGGAGGTGGAGGAGCAGTACTTC. Translated, it gives CASSTRDREVEEQYF.